Listed below are T cell receptor beta chains from one sample, sequenced in a study of T cell responses to AZD1222 COVID-19 vaccine. The assay was immunoSEQ multiplex PCR, and TCRdb's table has in-frame clones only and misses some. The table includes about 120,000 clones, approximately 89% detected once. This sample comprised peripheral blood, obtained on day 0 of AZD1222 vaccination. These receptors came from an adult in good health. The CDR3 runs from the conserved cysteine through the conserved F or W. Each record gives: J gene, V gene, D gene, clone size, CDR3 protein, CDR3 DNA. A D gene is named only where the DNA matches it firmly. The listing skips clone size in some rows; elsewhere it reads once, few, many or a size class.

j_call: TRBJ1-4
v_call: TRBV18
d_call: .
clone_size: .
cdr3_aa: CASSTNKVKGEKLFF
cdr3_nt: TGTGCCAGCTCAACAAACAAGGTTAAGGGTGAAAAACTGTTTTTT

j_call: TRBJ2-3
v_call: TRBV5-1
d_call: .
clone_size: .
cdr3_aa: CASSLDQGADTQYF
cdr3_nt: TGCGCCAGCAGCTTGGATCAGGGCGCAGATACGCAGTATTTT

j_call: TRBJ1-6
v_call: TRBV6-5
d_call: .
clone_size: .
cdr3_aa: CASIQGTGHNSPLHF
cdr3_nt: TGTGCCAGCATCCAAGGAACAGGGCATAATTCACCCCTCCACTTT

j_call: TRBJ2-7
v_call: TRBV19
d_call: .
clone_size: .
cdr3_aa: CASSMAWLVKGGEQYF
cdr3_nt: TGTGCCAGTAGTATGGCGTGGCTTGTGAAGGGTGGCGAGCAGTACTTC

j_call: TRBJ1-1
v_call: TRBV28
d_call: TRBD1
clone_size: .
cdr3_aa: CASSFRGQNTEAFF
cdr3_nt: TGTGCCAGCAGTTTCAGGGGGCAGAACACTGAAGCTTTCTTT

j_call: TRBJ2-3
v_call: TRBV4-2
d_call: .
clone_size: few
cdr3_aa: CASSQGLFTQYF
cdr3_nt: TGTGCCAGCAGCCAAGGGCTATTTACGCAGTATTTT

j_call: TRBJ2-1
v_call: TRBV7-9
d_call: .
clone_size: .
cdr3_aa: CAIDDWGRRNEQFF
cdr3_nt: TGTGCCATCGACGACTGGGGGCGCCGCAATGAGCAGTTCTTC

j_call: TRBJ2-7
v_call: TRBV3-1/TRBV3-2
d_call: .
clone_size: once
cdr3_aa: CASSLGNRAPYEQYF
cdr3_nt: TGTGCCAGCAGCCTAGGAAACAGGGCTCCCTACGAGCAGTACTTC

j_call: TRBJ2-7
v_call: TRBV6-5
d_call: TRBD1
clone_size: .
cdr3_aa: CASSYSRVTGGIEQYF
cdr3_nt: TGTGCCAGCAGTTACTCGCGGGTGACAGGGGGCATAGAGCAGTACTTC

j_call: TRBJ2-1
v_call: TRBV4-3
d_call: .
clone_size: .
cdr3_aa: CASSRKRGASNEQFF
cdr3_nt: TGCGCCAGCAGCCGGAAACGGGGGGCCAGCAATGAGCAGTTCTTC

j_call: TRBJ1-4
v_call: TRBV6-5
d_call: TRBD1
clone_size: .
cdr3_aa: CASSYSTGRNEKLFF
cdr3_nt: TGTGCCAGCAGTTACTCGACAGGGAGGAATGAAAAACTGTTTTTT

j_call: TRBJ1-2
v_call: TRBV29-1
d_call: .
clone_size: .
cdr3_aa: CSWAEGINYGYTF
cdr3_nt: TGCAGCTGGGCAGAGGGGATTAACTATGGCTACACCTTC

j_call: TRBJ1-4
v_call: TRBV2
d_call: .
clone_size: .
cdr3_aa: CASSEEGATNEKLFF
cdr3_nt: TGTGCCAGCAGTGAAGAAGGGGCAACTAATGAAAAACTGTTTTTT

j_call: TRBJ2-6
v_call: TRBV11-2
d_call: TRBD2
clone_size: .
cdr3_aa: CASSSPGGPGANVLTF
cdr3_nt: TGTGCCAGCAGCTCCCCGGGGGGGCCTGGGGCCAACGTCCTGACTTTC

j_call: TRBJ1-2
v_call: TRBV4-1
d_call: .
clone_size: .
cdr3_aa: CASSQEGESNYGYTF
cdr3_nt: TGCGCCAGCAGCCAAGAAGGAGAATCTAACTATGGCTACACCTTC

j_call: TRBJ2-1
v_call: TRBV11-3
d_call: TRBD2
clone_size: .
cdr3_aa: CASSLDLSGGLNEQFF
cdr3_nt: TGTGCCAGCAGCTTAGATCTTAGCGGGGGTCTAAATGAGCAGTTCTTC

j_call: TRBJ1-1
v_call: TRBV5-3
d_call: .
clone_size: .
cdr3_aa: CARSYPPAEAFF
cdr3_nt: TGTGCCAGAAGCTATCCCCCCGCTGAAGCTTTCTTT

j_call: TRBJ1-3
v_call: TRBV6-2/TRBV6-3
d_call: .
clone_size: .
cdr3_aa: CASSSTGYSGNTIYF
cdr3_nt: TGTGCCAGCAGTTCCACAGGTTACTCTGGAAACACCATATATTTT

j_call: TRBJ2-2
v_call: TRBV29-1
d_call: .
clone_size: .
cdr3_aa: CSGQGKGSNTGELFF
cdr3_nt: TGCAGCGGTCAGGGAAAGGGTAGTAACACCGGGGAGCTGTTTTTT

j_call: TRBJ2-1
v_call: TRBV12-3/TRBV12-4
d_call: .
clone_size: .
cdr3_aa: CASSPTGSNEQFF
cdr3_nt: TGTGCCAGCAGTCCAACAGGGTCAAATGAGCAGTTCTTC

j_call: TRBJ1-5
v_call: TRBV7-2
d_call: TRBD1
clone_size: .
cdr3_aa: CASSSGGGNQPQHF
cdr3_nt: TGTGCCAGCAGCTCAGGGGGCGGGAATCAGCCCCAGCATTTT

j_call: TRBJ1-6
v_call: TRBV5-4
d_call: .
clone_size: .
cdr3_aa: CASSPPGTSNSPLHF
cdr3_nt: TGTGCCAGCAGCCCCCCTGGGACAAGTAATTCACCCCTCCACTTT

j_call: TRBJ1-4
v_call: TRBV10-3
d_call: .
clone_size: .
cdr3_aa: CAISEKNSHNEKLFF
cdr3_nt: TGTGCCATCAGCGAGAAGAACTCACATAATGAAAAACTGTTTTTT

j_call: TRBJ1-2
v_call: TRBV27
d_call: TRBD1
clone_size: few
cdr3_aa: CASRRTGESYGYTF
cdr3_nt: TGTGCCAGCAGAAGGACAGGGGAATCGTATGGCTACACCTTC

j_call: TRBJ2-5
v_call: TRBV12-3/TRBV12-4
d_call: .
clone_size: .
cdr3_aa: CASRPSQETQYF
cdr3_nt: TGTGCCAGCAGACCTTCCCAAGAGACCCAGTACTTC

j_call: TRBJ1-6
v_call: TRBV11-1
d_call: .
clone_size: .
cdr3_aa: CASSFATVVRSSPLHF
cdr3_nt: TGTGCCAGCAGCTTCGCGACAGTCGTGAGGAGTTCACCCCTCCACTTT

j_call: TRBJ1-5
v_call: TRBV30
d_call: .
clone_size: once
cdr3_aa: CAWGGPDLLNQPQHF
cdr3_nt: TGTGCCTGGGGGGGACCGGACCTCCTTAATCAGCCCCAGCATTTT

j_call: TRBJ1-5
v_call: TRBV12-3/TRBV12-4
d_call: .
clone_size: .
cdr3_aa: CASRLGGHQPQHF
cdr3_nt: TGTGCCAGCAGGCTCGGAGGGCATCAGCCCCAGCATTTT

j_call: TRBJ1-2
v_call: TRBV2
d_call: .
clone_size: .
cdr3_aa: CASSDSTRSGYTF
cdr3_nt: TGTGCCAGCAGTGACTCAACTCGATCGGGCTACACCTTC

j_call: TRBJ1-1
v_call: TRBV27
d_call: .
clone_size: .
cdr3_aa: CASQGLGTEAFF
cdr3_nt: TGTGCCAGCCAGGGCCTGGGCACTGAAGCTTTCTTT

j_call: TRBJ2-7
v_call: TRBV6-5
d_call: .
clone_size: .
cdr3_aa: CASSYDGGYEQYF
cdr3_nt: TGTGCCAGCAGTTACGACGGCGGCTACGAGCAGTACTTC

j_call: TRBJ2-1
v_call: TRBV10-2
d_call: TRBD1
clone_size: .
cdr3_aa: CASKEVGTGPYNEQFF
cdr3_nt: TGCGCCAGCAAAGAAGTCGGGACAGGGCCCTACAATGAGCAGTTCTTC

j_call: TRBJ1-1
v_call: TRBV5-1
d_call: TRBD1
clone_size: .
cdr3_aa: CASSRGQVEGTEAFF
cdr3_nt: TGCGCCAGCAGCCGTGGACAGGTCGAGGGCACTGAAGCTTTCTTT

j_call: TRBJ1-2
v_call: TRBV24-1
d_call: TRBD1
clone_size: .
cdr3_aa: CATSDYRGNYGYTF
cdr3_nt: TGTGCCACCAGTGATTACAGGGGGAACTATGGCTACACCTTC

j_call: TRBJ2-7
v_call: TRBV5-5
d_call: .
clone_size: .
cdr3_aa: CASSLEQGGGLWEQYF
cdr3_nt: TGTGCCAGCAGCCTTGAACAAGGGGGGGGCCTTTGGGAGCAGTACTTC

j_call: TRBJ2-6
v_call: TRBV4-2
d_call: .
clone_size: .
cdr3_aa: CASSQADRTGANVLTF
cdr3_nt: TGTGCCAGCAGCCAAGCTGACAGGACTGGGGCCAACGTCCTGACTTTC

j_call: TRBJ1-3
v_call: TRBV5-4
d_call: .
clone_size: .
cdr3_aa: CASSLGQATSGNTIYF
cdr3_nt: TGTGCCAGCAGCTTGGGGCAGGCTACCTCTGGAAACACCATATATTTT

j_call: TRBJ1-6
v_call: TRBV20-1
d_call: .
clone_size: .
cdr3_aa: CSASGPTNYNSPLHF
cdr3_nt: TGCAGTGCTAGTGGTCCAACGAATTATAATTCACCCCTCCACTTT

j_call: TRBJ1-6
v_call: TRBV6-5
d_call: TRBD1
clone_size: .
cdr3_aa: CASSYFGQGNSPLHF
cdr3_nt: TGTGCCAGCAGTTACTTCGGACAGGGGAATTCACCCCTCCACTTT

j_call: TRBJ1-2
v_call: TRBV4-2
d_call: .
clone_size: once
cdr3_aa: CASSQEGGAVYGYTF
cdr3_nt: TGTGCCAGCAGCCAAGAGGGAGGGGCAGTCTATGGCTACACCTTC

j_call: TRBJ2-5
v_call: TRBV3-1/TRBV3-2
d_call: .
clone_size: .
cdr3_aa: CASSQGTKETQYF
cdr3_nt: TGTGCCAGCAGCCAAGGGACTAAAGAGACCCAGTACTTC

j_call: TRBJ2-7
v_call: TRBV5-1
d_call: .
clone_size: .
cdr3_aa: CASGQGFSYEQYF
cdr3_nt: TGCGCCAGCGGCCAGGGGTTCTCCTACGAGCAGTACTTC

j_call: TRBJ2-4
v_call: TRBV4-2
d_call: .
clone_size: .
cdr3_aa: CASSQDRLGGIQYF
cdr3_nt: TGTGCCAGCAGCCAAGATCGTCTGGGGGGCATTCAGTACTTC

j_call: TRBJ1-2
v_call: TRBV6-2/TRBV6-3
d_call: TRBD1
clone_size: .
cdr3_aa: CASSYPTILGQSFHGYTF
cdr3_nt: TGTGCCAGCAGTTACCCTACCATCCTGGGACAGTCCTTTCATGGCTACACCTTC

j_call: TRBJ2-5
v_call: TRBV2
d_call: .
clone_size: .
cdr3_aa: CASSERGQETQYF
cdr3_nt: TGTGCCAGCAGTGAAAGGGGCCAAGAGACCCAGTACTTC

j_call: TRBJ1-4
v_call: TRBV19
d_call: .
clone_size: few
cdr3_aa: CASSIGGPGEKLFF
cdr3_nt: TGTGCCAGTAGTATAGGAGGGCCTGGTGAAAAACTGTTTTTT

j_call: TRBJ1-6
v_call: TRBV6-2/TRBV6-3
d_call: TRBD1
clone_size: once
cdr3_aa: CASSYQHVPGQGQTYNSPLHF
cdr3_nt: TGTGCCAGCAGTTACCAACACGTACCGGGACAGGGTCAAACGTATAATTCACCCCTCCACTTT

j_call: TRBJ2-7
v_call: TRBV6-5
d_call: .
clone_size: few
cdr3_aa: CASSYSSLDSYEQYF
cdr3_nt: TGTGCCAGCAGTTACTCGAGTCTGGACTCCTACGAGCAGTACTTC

j_call: TRBJ1-2
v_call: TRBV27
d_call: .
clone_size: .
cdr3_aa: CASSTSPQANYGYTF
cdr3_nt: TGTGCCAGCAGTACTTCCCCTCAAGCTAACTATGGCTACACCTTC

j_call: TRBJ2-5
v_call: TRBV6-2/TRBV6-3
d_call: TRBD2
clone_size: .
cdr3_aa: CASSYTRTSGGLPQETQYF
cdr3_nt: TGTGCCAGCAGTTACACAAGGACTAGCGGGGGCCTCCCCCAAGAGACCCAGTACTTC

j_call: TRBJ1-1
v_call: TRBV3-1/TRBV3-2
d_call: .
clone_size: .
cdr3_aa: CASSQGLPWAEAFF
cdr3_nt: TGTGCCAGCAGCCAAGGTCTACCTTGGGCTGAAGCTTTCTTT

j_call: TRBJ2-3
v_call: TRBV4-2
d_call: TRBD1
clone_size: .
cdr3_aa: CASRQGQAPSTDTQYF
cdr3_nt: TGTGCCAGCAGACAGGGACAGGCCCCTAGCACAGATACGCAGTATTTT

j_call: TRBJ2-7
v_call: TRBV7-2
d_call: .
clone_size: .
cdr3_aa: CASSPRGYEQYF
cdr3_nt: TGTGCCAGCAGCCCCCGCGGGTACGAGCAGTACTTC

j_call: TRBJ1-4
v_call: TRBV6-2/TRBV6-3
d_call: .
clone_size: once
cdr3_aa: CASSNLDGKLFF
cdr3_nt: TGTGCCAGCAGTAACCTCGACGGAAAACTGTTTTTT

j_call: TRBJ2-5
v_call: TRBV7-2
d_call: .
clone_size: once
cdr3_aa: CASSSGTYQTQYF
cdr3_nt: TGTGCCAGCAGCTCCGGGACATATCAGACCCAGTACTTC

j_call: TRBJ2-5
v_call: TRBV11-2
d_call: TRBD2
clone_size: .
cdr3_aa: CASSPNRAGGPETQYF
cdr3_nt: TGTGCCAGCAGCCCAAACAGAGCGGGGGGGCCGGAGACCCAGTACTTC

j_call: TRBJ1-2
v_call: TRBV4-2
d_call: .
clone_size: .
cdr3_aa: CASSQDGQGNYGYTF
cdr3_nt: TGTGCCAGCAGCCAAGATGGGCAGGGGAACTATGGCTACACCTTC

j_call: TRBJ2-2
v_call: TRBV7-3
d_call: TRBD2
clone_size: .
cdr3_aa: CASSPRETGLAGPGELFF
cdr3_nt: TGTGCCAGCAGCCCAAGGGAGACGGGACTAGCGGGTCCCGGGGAGCTGTTTTTT